Below, 29 T cell receptor beta chains from the same sample are listed, as sequenced in a study of cytomegalovirus exposure and HLA in healthy donors. A multiplex PCR was run with 60 Vbeta primers and 13 Jbeta primers. Data came from immunoSEQ multiplex PCR; TCRdb stores just in-frame clones and leaves some out. The repertoire holds approximately 160,000 clones, with 82% as singletons. The sequenced sample was PBMCs. The receptor set was obtained from a girl between 5 and 17 years old in good health and CMV-seropositive.

The chain carries TRBV6-1 and TRBJ2-5; 14 nucleotides align to TRBD2. CDR3 length: 15 amino acids. The V gene's germline CDR1 is MNHNS and CDR2 SASEGT. The V segment lost 6 bases and the J segment 5 bases; nucleotides outside the gene matches: 5. The CDR3, as DNA: TGTGCCAGCAGGGGACTAGCGGGAGTAGGGGAGACCCAGTACTTC. Protein product: CASRGLAGVGETQYF.

This clone turned up a few times. CDR3 protein: CASSAGTGGQETQYF. CDR3 coding DNA: TGTGCCAGCAGCGCGGGGACAGGGGGTCAGGAGACCCAGTACTTC. This rearrangement joins TRBV9 to TRBJ2-5, with TRBD1 matching over 11 bases. V was pared by 3 bases and J by 5 bases, with 6 bases of the junction left unmatched. The CDR3 consists of 15 residues. In germline, CDR1 is SGDLS, CDR2 YYNGEE. The entire variable domain, with the rest obtained from reference TRBV9 and TRBJ2-5, is as follows: DSGVTQTPKHLITATGQRVTLRCSPRSGDLSVYWYQQSLDQGLQFLIQYYNGEERAKGNILERFSAQQFPDLHSELNLSSLELGDSALYFCASSAGTGGQETQYFGPGTRLLVL.

This clone was seen a few times. The chain employs TRBV28 and TRBJ1-4; D is perhaps TRBD1 (6 bases). CDR3 length equals 14 residues. Germline V gene lookup returns CDR1 MDHEN and CDR2 SYDVKM. V was cut by 5 bases and J by 7 bases, with 14 bases left in between. CDR3 sequence reads: CASSGGGETEKLFF. The CDR3 DNA is TGTGCCAGCAGTGGAGGGGGGGAAACTGAAAAACTGTTTTTT. Drawing the rest from reference TRBV28 and TRBJ1-4, the complete variable domain is DVKVTQSSRYLVKRTGEKVFLECVQDMDHENMFWYRQDPGLGLRLIYFSYDVKMKEKGDIPEGYSVSREKKERFSLILESASTNQTSMYLCASSGGGETEKLFFGSGTQLSVL.

This chain connects TRBV18 to TRBJ2-1; 7 bases match TRBD2. The CDR3 runs to 12 residues. The germline gives CDR1 KGHSH, CDR2 LQKENI. After removal of 5 bases from V and 12 bases from J, the junction contained 7 bases not matched to a gene. This chain's CDR3 is CASSDRGRGQFF. For the CDR3, the DNA is TGTGCCAGCTCAGACAGAGGGAGGGGGCAGTTCTTC.

J is TRBJ1-5 and V is TRBV29-1, with a weak D call TRBD1 (5 bases). V shed 6 bases and J shed 1 base, with 7 bases lying between them. CDR3 length: 12 residues. Germline CDR1 SQVTM, CDR2 ANQGSEA. The CDR3: CSVRDSNQPQHF. CDR3 nucleotides: TGCAGCGTGCGGGACAGCAATCAGCCCCAGCATTTT.

This chain joins TRBV4-2 and TRBJ2-1, with TRBD1 matching over 9 bases. This CDR3 has 17 residues. Germline CDR1 reads LGHNA; CDR2 reads YNFKEQ. V lost 0 bases and J lost 6; bases outside the gene matches: 9. The CDR3 here is CASSQDAGTGYGNEQFF. In DNA, the CDR3 is TGTGCCAGCAGCCAAGATGCGGGGACAGGGTACGGCAATGAGCAGTTCTTC.

The chain links TRBV6-6 to TRBJ1-1, with 8 bases lining up with TRBD1. V dropped 7 bases and J dropped 4; count of bases not matched to a gene: 5. The CDR3 has 13 residues. In germline, CDR1 is MNHNY, CDR2 SVGAGI (reference sequence). The CDR3 DNA reads as TGTGCCAGCACCCGACAGGGGAGCACTGAAGCTTTCTTT. As protein: CASTRQGSTEAFF.

As to this clone: At one end, the junction sequence differs from germline, possibly due to a read error. The CDR3 reads CASRAAVYNGQFF. The CDR3 DNA sequence: TGTGCCAGCAGGGCGGCGGTGTACAATGGGCAGTTCTTC. This chain connects TRBV25-1 to TRBJ2-1; D gene unclear. The germline gives CDR1 MGHDK, CDR2 SYGVNS. The length of the CDR3 is 13 residues.

The sample holds a few counts of this clone. The chain has TRBV2 and TRBJ2-3; TRBD2 agrees at 16 bases. The V segment lost 3 bases and the J segment 10 bases; nucleotides outside the gene matches: 7. The CDR3 loop spans 16 amino acids. CDR1 is SNHLY and CDR2 is FYNNEI in the germline V gene. Here the CDR3 DNA reads TGTGCCAGCAGTGACGGGACTAGCGGGGGGGCCGTGTCGCAGTATTTT. As protein: CASSDGTSGGAVSQYF.

A few counts support this clone. The V gene is TRBV11-3, the J gene TRBJ2-5; D is possibly TRBD1 (6 bases). V dropped 2 bases and J dropped 5 bases, with 9 bases sitting between them. The CDR3 length is 13 residues. Germline CDR1 is SGHNT and CDR2 is YENEEA. This CDR3 is CASSLYRDETQYF. In DNA form, the CDR3 reads TGTGCCAGCAGCTTATACAGGGACGAGACCCAGTACTTC.

The rearrangement links TRBV7-8 to TRBJ2-7, with D uncertain. The CDR3 runs to 15 residues. Per germline, CDR1 SGHVS and CDR2 FQNEAQ. V dropped 1 base and J dropped 3 bases, with 13 bases sitting between them. The CDR3 region has the DNA TGTGCCAGCAGCTTAGGTACGACCTCGGGCTACGAGCAGTACTTC. This gives the protein CASSLGTTSGYEQYF. The full variable domain, with the rest looked up from reference TRBV7-8 and TRBJ2-7, is GAGVSQSPRYKVAKRGQDVALRCDPISGHVSLFWYQQALGQGPEFLTYFQNEAQLDKSGLPSDRFFAERPEGSVSTLKIQRTQQEDSAVYLCASSLGTTSGYEQYFGPGTRLTVT.

The chain recombines TRBV7-9 with TRBJ1-3, with 10 bases identical to TRBD1. This CDR3 is built from 18 residues. Germline V CDR1 and CDR2: SEHNR, FQNEAQ (reference sequence). Losses at the gene ends were 4 bases for V and 1 base for J; bases not matched to a gene: 10. CDR3 DNA sequence: TGTGCCAGCAGCTCGCTCCGGGACAGGGGTTTGTCTGGAAACACCATATATTTT. It specifies CASSSLRDRGLSGNTIYF. Looking up the rest from reference TRBV7-9 and TRBJ1-3 gives the full variable domain: DTGVSQNPRHKITKRGQNVTFRCDPISEHNRLYWYRQTLGQGPEFLTYFQNEAQLEKSRLLSDRFSAERPKGSFSTLEIQRTEQGDSAMYLCASSSLRDRGLSGNTIYFGEGSWLTVV.

The CDR3 is CASSRAGLAAFGEQYF. DNA of the CDR3: TGCGCCAGCAGCCGAGCGGGACTGGCAGCCTTCGGCGAGCAGTACTTC. The chain employs TRBV4-3 and TRBJ2-7, with 7 nucleotides matching TRBD2. Losses at the gene ends were 4 bases for V and 6 bases for J; bases not matched to a gene: 15. Per germline, CDR1 LGHNA and CDR2 YSLEER. The CDR3 contains 16 residues.

The chain couples TRBV15 to TRBJ2-2, with D hard to call. Germline assignment: CDR1 LNHNV and CDR2 YYDKDF (reference sequence). V gave up 2 bases and J gave up 0 bases, with 10 bases separating them. CDR3 size: 16 residues. The CDR3 region has the DNA TGTGCCACCAGCAGATTGAGACTCGCGAACACCGGGGAGCTGTTTTTT. It translates to CATSRLRLANTGELFF. Combining the CDR3 with reference TRBV15 and TRBJ2-2 gives the whole variable domain DAMVIQNPRYQVTQFGKPVTLSCSQTLNHNVMYWYQQKSSQAPKLLFHYYDKDFNNEADTPDNFQSRRPNTSFCFLDIRSPGLGDTAMYLCATSRLRLANTGELFFGEGSRLTVL.

The V call is TRBV20-1, the J call TRBJ2-7; no clear D. CDR1 and CDR2 (germline): DFQATT, SNEGSKA (reference sequence). Trimming removed 0 bases at V and 4 bases at J, with 4 bases between. The CDR3 runs to 11 residues. The DNA for the CDR3 is TGCAGTGCTAGAGATCCTTACGAGCAGTACTTC. Translating gives CSARDPYEQYF.

The V gene is TRBV29-1, the J gene TRBJ1-1, with 10 positions matching TRBD1. The germline CDR1 and CDR2 sequences are SQVTM and ANQGSEA. The CDR3 is made up of 13 amino acids. With V trimmed by 7 bases and J by 3 bases, 5 bases remained unmatched. The CDR3 region is CSAIDRGHTEAFF. The CDR3 coding sequence is TGCAGCGCTATTGACAGGGGGCACACTGAAGCTTTCTTT.

This chain connects TRBV9 to TRBJ2-5; weak D call: TRBD1 (6 bases). The V end lost 3 bases, the J end lost 2 bases, and 8 bases lay between the germline ends. From germline, CDR1 is SGDLS and CDR2 YYNGEE. The CDR3 sequence is 13 residues long. CDR3 protein: CASSADRQETQYF. As DNA, the CDR3 is TGTGCCAGCAGCGCAGACAGGCAAGAGACCCAGTACTTC.

The V call is TRBV5-4, the J call TRBJ2-2, with a weak D call TRBD1 (6 bases). This CDR3 has 15 residues. Germline CDR1 is SGHNT and CDR2 is YYREEE (reference sequence). V gave up 0 bases and J gave up 6 bases, with 12 bases separating them. The CDR3 DNA is TGTGCCAGCAGCTTGGACAGGGTCGTCGCCGGGGAGCTGTTTTTT. This gives the protein CASSLDRVVAGELFF. Using reference TRBV5-4 and TRBJ2-2 for the parts outside the CDR3, the full variable domain is ETGVTQSPTHLIKTRGQQVTLRCSSQSGHNTVSWYQQALGQGPQFIFQYYREEENGRGNFPPRFSGLQFPNYSSELNVNALELDDSALYLCASSLDRVVAGELFFGEGSRLTVL.

The rearrangement links TRBV30 to TRBJ2-7; perhaps TRBD1 as D (6 bases). Germline CDR1 and CDR2: GTSNPN and SVGIG (reference sequence). Trimming left V 4 bases short and J 0 bases short, with 13 bases between. This CDR3 has 14 residues. The DNA of the CDR3 is TGTGCCTGGAATCCAGGGGCGAACTCCTACGAGCAGTACTTC. Its protein product is CAWNPGANSYEQYF.

The gene calls are TRBV6-6 and TRBJ2-1; D unclear. The CDR3 is made up of 14 amino acids. In germline, CDR1 is MNHNY, CDR2 SVGAGI (reference sequence). The V and J ends lost 0 bases and 2 bases respectively, with 5 bases between them. CDR3 in DNA: TGTGCCAGCAGTTACTCGGCTGCCTACAATGAGCAGTTCTTC. Its protein product is CASSYSAAYNEQFF.

In this sample, this clone turned up a few times. V and J are TRBV10-2 and TRBJ2-5; D not resolved. The CDR3 is made up of 12 amino acids. V was shortened by 0 bases and J by 5 bases, with 4 bases between the two germline ends. The germline V gene has CDR1 WSHSY and CDR2 SAAADI. CDR3 in DNA: TGCGCCAGCAGTGAGTCCTTTGAGACCCAGTACTTC. Encoded protein: CASSESFETQYF.

Points on this clone: This CDR3 is also generated by other DNA sequences in the sample. The chain is built from TRBV11-2 and TRBJ2-7; 9 bases fit TRBD1. The CDR3 length is 14 residues. Trimming at V came to 1 base and at J to 3 bases, leaving 1 base not matched to a gene. CDR1 is SGHAT, CDR2 FQNNGV, per germline. CDR3: CASSLGDRVYEQYF. The CDR3 DNA reads as TGTGCCAGCAGCTTAGGGGACAGGGTCTACGAGCAGTACTTC.

The rearrangement joins TRBV28 to TRBJ1-2; 9 nucleotides match TRBD1. CDR1 and CDR2 from the germline V gene are MDHEN and SYDVKM. With V trimmed by 5 bases and J by 0 bases, 1 base remained unmatched. This CDR3 region has 14 residues. The DNA for the CDR3 is TGTGCCAGCAGTACAGGGGGCCCTAACTATGGCTACACCTTC. It codes for CASSTGGPNYGYTF.

This clone has a single count. The chain couples TRBV19 to TRBJ1-2, with TRBD1 matching over 8 bases. CDR1 and CDR2 (germline): LNHDA, SQIVND (reference sequence). The CDR3 covers 16 residues. J gave up 8 bases and V 8 bases, and 19 bases lay outside the gene matches. The CDR3 reads CASSMGATGQGGGYTF. The CDR3 DNA is TGTGCCAGTTCGATGGGGGCCACTGGACAGGGTGGCGGCTACACCTTC.

The chain couples TRBV6-6 to TRBJ2-5; D ambiguous. Germline CDR1 is MNHNY and CDR2 is SVGAGI (reference sequence). The V gene lost 8 bases and the J gene lost 2 bases, with 15 bases spanning the gap. The CDR3 runs to 14 residues. Here the CDR3 DNA reads TGTGCCAGCTCGTCACGAGGTCCTCAAGAGACCCAGTACTTC. Encoded protein: CASSSRGPQETQYF.

V usage is TRBV28 and J usage is TRBJ1-4; D is perhaps TRBD1 (6 bases). Germline CDR1 and CDR2: MDHEN and SYDVKM. The length of the CDR3 is 19 residues. Trimming cost V 3 bases and J 4 bases, with 24 bases left between them. The CDR3 DNA sequence: TGTGCCAGCAGTTTTTTTATCTCACTAGGGGGAGAGTTTAATGAAAAACTGTTTTTT. This sequence encodes CASSFFISLGGEFNEKLFF.

The chain couples TRBV10-3 to TRBJ2-1, with D perhaps matching TRBD1 or TRBD2 (5 bases each). Per germline, CDR1 ENHRY and CDR2 SYGVKD. This CDR3 contains 15 residues. Deletions cut 6 bases from V and 12 bases from J, with 24 bases between. The CDR3 reads CAISEGSSSPRGQFF. CDR3 nucleotides: TGTGCCATCAGCGAGGGGTCTAGCTCACCCCGGGGGCAGTTCTTC.

This clone was seen just once. The chain links TRBV27 to TRBJ1-3; the D gene is possibly TRBD1 (6 bases). Germline CDR1 and CDR2: MNHEY and SMNVEV (reference sequence). There are 15 residues in the CDR3. The V and J ends lost 4 bases and 2 bases respectively, with 12 bases between them. Written as DNA, the CDR3 is TGTGCCAGCAGTTCACAGGGTTTTGCTGGAAACACCATATATTTT. Translated, it gives CASSSQGFAGNTIYF.

The chain links TRBV29-1 to TRBJ1-1; 8 positions match TRBD1. CDR3 length equals 12 residues. CDR1 is SQVTM and CDR2 is ANQGSEA in the germline V gene. V gave up 7 bases and J gave up 8 bases; unmatched junction bases: 9. The CDR3 DNA is TGCAGCGCGGACCGACAGGGGATGGAAGCTTTCTTT. Translation gives CSADRQGMEAFF. The full variable domain, completed using reference TRBV29-1 and TRBJ1-1, is SAVISQKPSRDICQRGTSLTIQCQVDSQVTMMFWYRQQPGQSLTLIATANQGSEATYESGFVIDKFPISRPNLTFSTLTVSNMSPEDSSIYLCSADRQGMEAFFGQGTRLTVV.